Listed here are 15 T cell receptor beta chains from one sample, sequenced in a study of control samples from healthy donors and cancer patients (TCRdb year 2020). Library prep was done by the immunoSEQ multiplex PCR assay. TCRdb took this table from immuneACCESS and kept in-frame rearrangements with V and J called. Such tables lack part of the clones; where checked against another copy, unresolved V genes explain under half of the gap, and the rest is unexplained. A total of around 120,000 clones appear in this sample, around 90% of them only once. The top ten clones comprise over 2% of the sample. Sequencing used blood. These receptors were collected from a woman aged 70 to 79 in good health.

In this sample, this clone turned up a few times. The chain uses TRBV11-2 and TRBJ2-7, with D perhaps matching TRBD1 (6 bases). This CDR3 is built from 14 residues. From germline, CDR1 is SGHAT and CDR2 FQNNGV. Trimming cost V 5 bases and J 2 bases, with 13 bases left between them. The CDR3 DNA is TGTGCCAGCAGCGCGACAGGTAGCACCTACGAGCAGTACTTC. It specifies CASSATGSTYEQYF.

CDR3 sequence (DNA): TGTGCCAGCAGCTCTAAACATGAGACAGATACGCAGTATTTT. It specifies CASSSKHETDTQYF. The chain is built from TRBV7-9 and TRBJ2-3; D not resolved. Germline V gene data show CDR1 as SEHNR and CDR2 as FQNEAQ (reference sequence). CDR3 length: 14 amino acids. V shed 4 bases and J shed 3 bases, with 11 bases lying between them.

The chain joins TRBV6-1 to TRBJ1-3; a weak D match, TRBD1 (5 bases). This CDR3 is 15 amino acids long. Trimming removed 3 bases from V and 2 bases from J, with 11 bases in between. Germline loops: CDR1 MNHNS, CDR2 SASEGT. CDR3 nucleotide sequence: TGTGCCAGCAGTGAGGGGTGGGGGACTGGAAACACCATATATTTT. Translated: CASSEGWGTGNTIYF.

This clone was seen only a few times. V is TRBV9 and J is TRBJ1-5, with D maybe TRBD1 (5 bases). The CDR3 is 15 amino acids. Germline assignment: CDR1 SGDLS and CDR2 YYNGEE. With 0 bases removed from V and 6 bases from J, the gap between germline ends came to 13 bases. CDR3 nucleotides: TGTGCCAGCAGCGTAGGGGGGGACCGTGGTCAGCCCCAGCATTTT. Protein: CASSVGGDRGQPQHF.

The rearrangement links TRBV19 to TRBJ1-5, with D possibly matching TRBD1 (6 bases). This CDR3 spans 15 amino acids. Trimming shortened V by 7 bases and J by 2 bases, and 15 bases separated the two germline ends. Per the germline V gene, CDR1 is LNHDA and CDR2 is SQIVND (reference sequence). This chain's CDR3 is CASIPGTFGNQPQHF. For the CDR3, the DNA is TGTGCCAGTATCCCCGGGACATTTGGCAATCAGCCCCAGCATTTT. Drawing the rest from reference TRBV19 and TRBJ1-5, the complete variable domain is DGGITQSPKYLFRKEGQNVTLSCEQNLNHDAMYWYRQDPGQGLRLIYYSQIVNDFQKGDIAEGYSVSREKKESFPLTVTSAQKNPTAFYLCASIPGTFGNQPQHFGDGTRLSIL.

The chain couples TRBV6-5 to TRBJ2-2; D may match TRBD1 or TRBD2 (5 bases each). This CDR3 has 15 residues. CDR1 and CDR2 (germline): MNHEY, SVGAGI. Trimming removed 6 bases at V and 2 bases at J, with 13 bases between. Written as DNA, the CDR3 is TGTGCCAGCAGGATCGGGACCCAAAACACCGGGGAGCTGTTTTTT. Its translation is CASRIGTQNTGELFF.

The chain carries TRBV3-1 (or the pseudogene TRBV3-2) and TRBJ1-4; the match to TRBD1 covers 8 bases. Germline trimming cut 3 bases from V and 7 bases from J; bases unmatched to any gene: 1. Germline CDR1 reads LGHDT; CDR2 reads YNNKEL (reference sequence). CDR3 length: 13 amino acids. The CDR3 protein is CASSQTGVEKLFF. The CDR3 DNA sequence: TGTGCCAGCAGCCAGACAGGGGTTGAAAAACTGTTTTTT.

The chain employs TRBV6-5 and TRBJ1-1; D perhaps matches TRBD1 (6 bases). V gave up 0 bases and J gave up 11 bases, with 13 bases separating them. The CDR3 extends over 13 amino acids. Germline CDR1 reads MNHEY; CDR2 reads SVGAGI. The CDR3 protein is CASSYSPGAMAFF. CDR3 DNA sequence: TGTGCCAGCAGTTACTCGCCGGGGGCAATGGCTTTCTTT.

The chain has TRBV10-3 and TRBJ1-2, with TRBD1 matching over 8 bases. The V gene's germline CDR1 is ENHRY and CDR2 SYGVKD. This CDR3 spans 15 amino acids. Trimming removed 8 bases from V and 6 bases from J; junction bases left unmatched: 14. CDR3 nucleotides: TGTGCCATCTCAGAGCCCGGGCAGGGGGCGAATGGCTACACCTTC. This sequence encodes CAISEPGQGANGYTF.

The V call is TRBV5-1, the J call TRBJ1-2; 7 nucleotides align to TRBD1. Germline assignment: CDR1 SGHRS and CDR2 YFSETQ. The ends lost 1 base at V and 1 base at J; junction bases unmatched: 4. This CDR3 is 15 amino acids long. This CDR3 is CASSLPAGGNYGYTF. CDR3 bases: TGCGCCAGCAGCTTGCCGGCAGGGGGTAACTATGGCTACACCTTC.

The chain carries TRBV7-9 and TRBJ2-7; D gene ambiguous. The V gene lost 1 base and the J gene lost 3 bases, with 4 bases spanning the gap. The CDR3 is made up of 12 amino acids. Germline V CDR1 and CDR2: SEHNR, FQNEAQ (reference sequence). The CDR3 nucleotides read TGTGCCAGCAGCTTAGGAGTCTACGAGCAGTACTTC. This gives the protein CASSLGVYEQYF.

The chain has TRBV7-9 and TRBJ1-2; D is undetermined. Germline lookup yields CDR1 SEHNR and CDR2 FQNEAQ (reference sequence). CDR3 length: 16 amino acids. Trimming took off 2 bases at V and 1 base at J, with 14 bases between the two ends. The CDR3 region is CASSLSSLPLNYGYTF. The CDR3 region has the DNA TGTGCCAGCAGCTTAAGTTCCTTACCCCTTAACTATGGCTACACCTTC. The full variable domain, with the rest looked up from reference TRBV7-9 and TRBJ1-2, is DTGVSQNPRHKITKRGQNVTFRCDPISEHNRLYWYRQTLGQGPEFLTYFQNEAQLEKSRLLSDRFSAERPKGSFSTLEIQRTEQGDSAMYLCASSLSSLPLNYGYTFGSGTRLTVV.

The table lists this clone with a count of one. The rearrangement links TRBV27 to TRBJ2-2; 10 bases agree with TRBD1. Germline V gene data show CDR1 as MNHEY and CDR2 as SMNVEV (reference sequence). The CDR3 is 16 amino acids. V dropped 5 bases and J dropped 3; count of bases not matched to a gene: 6. The CDR3 nucleotides read TGTGCCAGCAGTGCGACAGGGGGCCATTACACCGGGGAGCTGTTTTTT. Its translation is CASSATGGHYTGELFF.

In this sample, this clone turned up many times. This chain connects TRBV25-1 to TRBJ1-1, with 9 bases aligning to TRBD1. Looked up from germline, CDR1 is MGHDK and CDR2 is SYGVNS. The CDR3 runs to 13 residues. The ends lost 10 bases at V and 1 base at J; junction bases unmatched: 4. CDR3 in DNA: TGTGCCACCAGGGGACAGGGGAACACTGAAGCTTTCTTT. The encoded protein is CATRGQGNTEAFF.

This sequence joins TRBV12-3 or TRBV12-4 and TRBJ1-1; D unclear. The CDR3 runs 13 residues. Trimming pared 0 bases from V and 1 base from J, leaving 3 bases between. CDR3: CASSLAPNTEAFF. CDR3 coding DNA: TGTGCCAGCAGTTTAGCCCCGAACACTGAAGCTTTCTTT.